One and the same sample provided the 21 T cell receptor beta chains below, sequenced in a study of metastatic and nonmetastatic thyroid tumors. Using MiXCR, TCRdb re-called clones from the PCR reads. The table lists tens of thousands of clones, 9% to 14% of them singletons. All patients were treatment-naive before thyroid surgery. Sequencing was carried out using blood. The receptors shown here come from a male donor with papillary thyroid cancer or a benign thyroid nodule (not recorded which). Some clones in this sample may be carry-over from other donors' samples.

Written as DNA, the CDR3 is TGTGCCAGCTCACCCCCATCGAGGTCAAACACCGGGGAGCTGTTTTTT. This encodes CASSPPSRSNTGELFF. The chain is built from TRBV18 and TRBJ2-2; D ambiguous. V shed 3 bases and J shed 2 bases, with 13 bases lying between them. This CDR3 contains 16 residues. The germline CDR1 and CDR2 sequences are KGHSH and LQKENI.

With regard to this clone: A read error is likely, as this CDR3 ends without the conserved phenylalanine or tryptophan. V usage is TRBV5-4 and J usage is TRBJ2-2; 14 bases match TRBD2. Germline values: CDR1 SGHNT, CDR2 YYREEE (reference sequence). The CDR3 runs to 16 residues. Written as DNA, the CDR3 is TGTGCCAGCGGCTTGGGACTAGCGGGAGTGGCCGGGGAGCTGTTTTCT. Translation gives CASGLGLAGVAGELFS.

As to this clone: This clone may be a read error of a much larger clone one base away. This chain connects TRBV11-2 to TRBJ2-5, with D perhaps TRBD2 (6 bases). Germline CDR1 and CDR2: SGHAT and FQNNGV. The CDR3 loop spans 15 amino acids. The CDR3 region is CASNLNAGNGPTQYF. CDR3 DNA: TGTGCCAGCAACTTAAACGCGGGGAATGGGCCGACCCAGTACTTC.

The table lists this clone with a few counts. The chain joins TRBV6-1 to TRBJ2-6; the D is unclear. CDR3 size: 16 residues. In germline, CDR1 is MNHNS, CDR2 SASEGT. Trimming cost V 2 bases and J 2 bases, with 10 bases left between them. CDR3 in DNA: TGTGCCAGCAGTGAATTCCCCTTAACTGGGGCCAACGTCCTGACTTTC. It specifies CASSEFPLTGANVLTF.

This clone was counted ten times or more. CDR3 DNA sequence: TGTGCCACCAAAGATAGGGATCAGCCCCAGCATTTT. Its translation: CATKDRDQPQHF. The rearrangement uses TRBV2 and TRBJ1-5; D not certain. This CDR3 spans 12 amino acids. CDR1 and CDR2 (germline): SNHLY, FYNNEI. The V end was cut by 10 bases, the J end by 5 bases, with 12 bases between.

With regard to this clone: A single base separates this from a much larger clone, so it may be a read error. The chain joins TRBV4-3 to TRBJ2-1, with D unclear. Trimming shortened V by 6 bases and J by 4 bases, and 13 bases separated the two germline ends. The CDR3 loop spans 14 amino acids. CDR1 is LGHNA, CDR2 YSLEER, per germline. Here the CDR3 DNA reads TGCGCCAGCAGTCAGACTGTCCTGTACAATGAGCAGTTCTTC. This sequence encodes CASSQTVLYNEQFF.

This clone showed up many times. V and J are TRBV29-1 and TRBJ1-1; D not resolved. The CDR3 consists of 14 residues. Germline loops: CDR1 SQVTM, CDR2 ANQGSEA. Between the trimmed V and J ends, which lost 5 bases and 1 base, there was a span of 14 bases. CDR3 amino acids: CSVKIPPRNTEAFF. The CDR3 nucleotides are TGCAGCGTTAAAATACCACCTAGGAACACTGAAGCTTTCTTT.

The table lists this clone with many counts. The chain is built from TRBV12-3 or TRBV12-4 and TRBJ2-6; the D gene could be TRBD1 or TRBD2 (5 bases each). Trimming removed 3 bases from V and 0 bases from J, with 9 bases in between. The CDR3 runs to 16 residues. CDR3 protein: CASSLRGSSGANVLTF. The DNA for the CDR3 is TGTGCCAGCAGTTTGAGGGGCAGCTCTGGGGCCAACGTCCTGACTTTC.

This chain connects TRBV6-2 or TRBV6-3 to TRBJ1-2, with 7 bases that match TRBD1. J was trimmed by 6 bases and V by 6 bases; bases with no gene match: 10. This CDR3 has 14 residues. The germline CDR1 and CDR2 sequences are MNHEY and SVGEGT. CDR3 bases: TGTGCCAGCAGCCAGGGGGGGGACAGCCATGGCTACACCTTC. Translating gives CASSQGGDSHGYTF.

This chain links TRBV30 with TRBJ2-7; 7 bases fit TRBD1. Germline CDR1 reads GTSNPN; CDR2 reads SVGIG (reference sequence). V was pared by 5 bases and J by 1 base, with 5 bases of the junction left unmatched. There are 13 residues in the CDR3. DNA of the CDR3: TGTGCCTGGCGCCAGGGGGTGTCCTACGAGCAGTACTTC. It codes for CAWRQGVSYEQYF.

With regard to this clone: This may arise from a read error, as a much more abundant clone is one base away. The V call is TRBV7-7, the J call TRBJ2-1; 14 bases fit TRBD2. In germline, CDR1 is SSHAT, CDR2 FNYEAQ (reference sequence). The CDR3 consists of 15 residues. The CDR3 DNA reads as TGTGCTAGCAGCTCGACTAGCGGGAGGGCGAATGAGCAGTTCTTC. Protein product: CASSSTSGRANEQFF.

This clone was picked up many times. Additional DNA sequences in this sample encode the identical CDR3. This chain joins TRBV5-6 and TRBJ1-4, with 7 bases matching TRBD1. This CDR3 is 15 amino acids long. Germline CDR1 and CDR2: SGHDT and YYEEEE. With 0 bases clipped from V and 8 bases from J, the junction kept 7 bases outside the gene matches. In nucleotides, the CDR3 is TGTGCCAGCAGCTTGGCCTGGGGACAGCGGGAAAAACTGTTTTTT. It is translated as CASSLAWGQREKLFF.

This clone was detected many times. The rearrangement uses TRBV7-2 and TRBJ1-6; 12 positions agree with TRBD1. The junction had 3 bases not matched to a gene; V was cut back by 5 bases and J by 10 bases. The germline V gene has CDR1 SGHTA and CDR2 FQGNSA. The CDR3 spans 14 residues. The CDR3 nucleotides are TGTGCCAGCAGCCTTGGGACAGGGGGCTCACCCCTCCACTTT. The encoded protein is CASSLGTGGSPLHF.

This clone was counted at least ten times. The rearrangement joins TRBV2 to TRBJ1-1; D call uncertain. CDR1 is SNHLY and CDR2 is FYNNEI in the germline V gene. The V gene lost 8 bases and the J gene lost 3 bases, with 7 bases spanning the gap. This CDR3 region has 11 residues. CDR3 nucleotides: TGTGCCAGCCACAGTTACACTGAAGCTTTCTTT. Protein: CASHSYTEAFF.

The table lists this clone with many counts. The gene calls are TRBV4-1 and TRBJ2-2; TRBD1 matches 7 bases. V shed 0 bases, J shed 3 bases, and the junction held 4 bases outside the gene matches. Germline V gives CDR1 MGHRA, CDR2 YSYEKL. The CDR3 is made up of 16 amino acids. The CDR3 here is CASSQERGLYTGELFF. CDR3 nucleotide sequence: TGCGCCAGCAGCCAAGAGAGGGGGCTTTACACCGGGGAGCTGTTTTTT.

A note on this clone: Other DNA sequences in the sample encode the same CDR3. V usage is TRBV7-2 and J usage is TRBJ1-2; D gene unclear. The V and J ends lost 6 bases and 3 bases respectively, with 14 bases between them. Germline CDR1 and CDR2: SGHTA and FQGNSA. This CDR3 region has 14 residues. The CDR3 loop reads CASSYGLADYGYTF. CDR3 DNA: TGTGCCAGCAGTTACGGGCTTGCGGACTATGGCTACACCTTC.

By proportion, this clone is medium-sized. The CDR3 DNA follows: TGTGCCAGCACTGTTAACTATGGCTACACCTTC. Translating it yields CASTVNYGYTF. The chain recombines TRBV6-1 with TRBJ1-2; D remains unclear. The CDR3 is made up of 11 amino acids. The germline V gene encodes CDR1 MNHNS and CDR2 SASEGT. Trimming removed 7 bases at V and 1 base at J, with 4 bases between.

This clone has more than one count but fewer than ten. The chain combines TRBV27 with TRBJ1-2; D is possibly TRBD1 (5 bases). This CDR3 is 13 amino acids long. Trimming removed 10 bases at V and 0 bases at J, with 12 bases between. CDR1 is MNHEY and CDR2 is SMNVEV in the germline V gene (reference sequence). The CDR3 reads CAIRGESNYGYTF. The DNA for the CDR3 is TGTGCCATCAGAGGGGAATCTAACTATGGCTACACCTTC.

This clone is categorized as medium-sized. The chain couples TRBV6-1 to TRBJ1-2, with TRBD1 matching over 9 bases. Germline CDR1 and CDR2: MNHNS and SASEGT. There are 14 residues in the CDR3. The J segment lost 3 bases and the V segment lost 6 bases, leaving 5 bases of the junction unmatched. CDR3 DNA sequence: TGTGCCAGCAGACCGACAGGGGGAGACTATGGCTACACCTTC. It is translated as CASRPTGGDYGYTF.

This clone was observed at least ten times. The CDR3 region has the DNA TGCGCCAGTATGTCCTATGGGGTTAGAGATACGCAGTATTTT. Protein sequence: CASMSYGVRDTQYF. This chain uses TRBV5-1 with TRBJ2-3; the D is unclear. CDR1 SGHRS and CDR2 YFSETQ come from the germline V gene. The germline V and J ends were trimmed by 8 bases and 5 bases, with 18 bases remaining between them. The CDR3 is 14 amino acids. The full variable domain, rest sourced from reference TRBV5-1 and TRBJ2-3, is KAGVTQTPRYLIKTRGQQVTLSCSPISGHRSVSWYQQTPGQGLQFLFEYFSETQRNKGNFPGRFSGRQFSNSRSEMNVSTLELGDSALYLCASMSYGVRDTQYFGPGTRLTVL.

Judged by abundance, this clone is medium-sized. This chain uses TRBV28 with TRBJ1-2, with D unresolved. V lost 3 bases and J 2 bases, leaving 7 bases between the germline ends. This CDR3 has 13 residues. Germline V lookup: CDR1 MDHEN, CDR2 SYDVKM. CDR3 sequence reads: CASSFGQNYGYTF. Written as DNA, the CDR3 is TGTGCCAGCAGTTTTGGCCAAAACTATGGCTACACCTTC.